The clone carrying this T cell receptor beta chain came up many times. Its antigen is unknown. Germline-derived CDR1 and CDR2 are KGHDR and SFDVKD. V gave up 4 bases and J gave up 4 bases; unmatched junction bases: 5. This CDR3 has 16 residues. Semi-nested PCR with Nested Universal Primer A followed constant-region reverse priming of full-length variable regions. TCRdb used MiXCR to reprocess the 5' RACE reads, holding one entry per CDR3 protein. Here the sample spans 46,000 or so distinct CDR3 sequences, over 20% being singletons. General observations from the study: The TCR gene usage of tumor memory CD4+ T cells clustered together with blood and lymph node memory CD4+ cells and with lymph node naive CD4+ cells. Tumor-infiltrating Treg TCR alpha and beta sequences overlapped most with tumor naive CD4+ T cells, then blood naive.

The sorted Tregs were CD4+CD25+CD127-/low cells. Specimen: Tregs sorted from a lymph node. The TCR sequence derives from a female donor with breast cancer. This chain connects TRBV24-1 to TRBJ2-7; 14 nucleotides align to TRBD2. In DNA form, the CDR3 reads TGTGCCACCAGTGACGGACTAGCGGGAGGAATATACGAGCAGTACTTC. This gives the protein CATSDGLAGGIYEQYF.